Given below is one T cell receptor (beta chain) in context. Its antigen specificity is not known. No much larger clone exists at a distance of one base, and base qualities are not known. Blood RNA was extracted from unsorted whole blood using TRIzol reagent, and germline DNA was obtained with the DNeasy Blood & Tissue kit. Chronic HBV infection was present in the patients, and the patients were treatment-naive at sampling. Before surgery, about 4 milliliters of peripheral blood were collected into K2EDTA tubes. These data belong to a study of tumor-infiltrating lymphocytes in primary liver carcinoma (dated by TCRdb to about 2017). About the study as a whole: Surgical resection was performed in China between November 2015 and 2016 on about 5 patients with histopathologically diagnosed primary liver carcinoma. The five patients had tumors of stage T1-T3 N0M0, with maximum diameters ranging from 4.2 to 10 cm. TCRbeta repertoire sequencing covered about 35 specimens from 5 patients: 25 or so tumor regions, 5 adjacent noncancerous liver tissues and 5 peripheral blood samples. Technical replicate repertoires showed high reproducibility, with mean shared-clone rates around 0.9 and correlation coefficients above 0.98. For each liver tumor, the study sampled five regions along with adjacent normal tissue and blood, and applied TCRbeta repertoire sequencing, expression microarrays and whole-exome sequencing. Samples yielded roughly 3.65 to 7.5 million productive TCRbeta reads; read depth did not differ significantly between tissue types. Of the five patients, three men and two women aged 30 to 69 years, four had hepatocellular carcinoma and one had combined HCC and intrahepatic cholangiocarcinoma. The full study reports these points: Only the TCR beta chain was sequenced, which likely underestimates true repertoire diversity because unpaired alpha chains were not captured. Repertoire overlap was found to be higher between tumor regions (mean roughly 36%) than between tumor-adjacent (roughly 17%) or tumor-blood (14%) pairs, consistent with antigen-driven expansion. Bulk unsorted samples precluded comparing CD4+ and CD8+ T cell repertoires. A significantly larger repertoire fraction was made up by the top 250 clones in tumors than in blood (p = 0.039). The study included only four to six patients, and the authors note findings should be validated in a larger study.

The CDR3 numbers 11 residues from cysteine through phenylalanine. Only the CDR3 part of the read is kept: 33 bases, read in frame from the first base. Based on the germline V gene, the CDR1 and CDR2 sequences are KGHDR and SFDVKD. V is cut by 3 bases and J by 10 bases, and the space between the germline ends is 6 bases. TCRbeta-specific cDNA was reverse-transcribed from approximately 0.5 ug total RNA using a constant-region primer and ProtoScript II reverse transcriptase. Construction of the TCRbeta libraries relied on three nested rounds of multiplex PCR, following a slightly modified ARM-PCR procedure. Each of the first two PCR rounds ran for approximately 10 cycles using multiplex TRBV1-TRBV30 forward primers together with a Cbeta reverse primer. Sample barcodes and Illumina adapters were added in a final 25-cycle PCR with Deep VentR polymerase. Before sequencing, amplicons of 200-500 bp were purified from gel using a QIAquick gel extraction kit. An Illumina HiSeq 2500 was used to sequence the TCRbeta amplicons with 250-bp paired-end reads. The paper's data handling went like this. To recover full CDR3 sequences, reads were quality-trimmed using Trimmomatic v0.33 and paired reads were then merged using FLASH v1.2.11. V, D and J germline segments were assigned to the rearranged TCRbeta sequences using MiGEC v1.2.1b. Clonotype statistics and Shannon-Wiener diversity indices were calculated with VDJtools v1.0.0. Except for diversity analysis, only the 250 most abundant clonotypes of each sample were used in subsequent analyses to reduce sampling bias. Starting from the raw public reads, TCRdb applied fastp trimming at Q25, assembled clones with MiXCR and retained in-frame beta chains. For every CDR3 protein sequence, its rows merge into one entry that carries the most common genes and DNA. TCRdb, not the original authors, processed these V and J calls. This sample is represented by approximately 330,000 distinct CDR3 sequences; 65% of them were singletons. Jointly, the top ten make up about 6% of the sample.

The chain was built from TRBV24-1 and TRBJ2-1; the D gene identity is not certain. The TCR comes from a man aged 40-55 years with primary liver carcinoma and hepatitis B virus infection. Sequenced: peripheral blood. The DNA sequence is given as TGTGCCACCAGTGATGCCGTCGAGCAGTTCTTC. Its amino acids are CATSDAVEQFF.